Included here is one T cell receptor beta chain sequence, with context. This sample is part of a study of blood T cell repertoires in COVID-19. Germline CDR1 is KGHSH and CDR2 is LQKENI. Trimming cost V 5 bases and J 3 bases, with 7 bases left between them. The CDR3 spans 13 residues. Only in-frame clones appear in the TCRdb table, and some are missing; sequencing was by immunoSEQ multiplex PCR. The table shows 250,000 or so clones, with 75% to 90% occurring only once. Sequencing used PBMCs or T cells enriched from blood (not recorded which). The TCR sequence derives from a man aged 35 to 55 who had recovered from COVID-19. This chain joins TRBV18 and TRBJ2-2, with D unresolved. CDR3 sequence: CASSNYDTGELFF. CDR3 coding DNA: TGTGCCAGCTCAAACTACGACACCGGGGAGCTGTTTTTT.